These 11 T cell receptor beta chains came from one sample sequenced in a study of blood T cell repertoires in COVID-19. Profiled with immunoSEQ multiplex PCR; TCRdb holds only in-frame clones, not every one. Of 150,000 or so clones detected, around 87% appear once; the ten largest clones hold roughly 6.1%. The specimen sequenced was peripheral blood. Every receptor here comes from an elderly man with acute or convalescent COVID-19.

This chain links TRBV13 with TRBJ1-6, with a weak D call TRBD1 (5 bases). The CDR3 is 16 residues long. The germline CDR1 and CDR2 sequences are PRHDT and FYEKMQ (reference sequence). Trimming shortened V by 4 bases and J by 7 bases, and 17 bases separated the two germline ends. In DNA, the CDR3 is TGTGCCAGCAGCTGGGGGGTGACGGGGCGAAATTCACCCCTCCACTTT. Amino acids: CASSWGVTGRNSPLHF.

V is TRBV5-1 and J is TRBJ2-3, with no clear D. This CDR3 comprises 13 residues. Trimming took 4 bases from V and 3 from J, leaving 9 bases between them. In germline, CDR1 is SGHRS, CDR2 YFSETQ. Here the CDR3 reads CASSPHETDTQYF. CDR3 nucleotide sequence: TGCGCCAGCAGCCCGCATGAGACAGATACGCAGTATTTT.

This sequence joins TRBV10-2 and TRBJ2-7, with 10 bases aligning to TRBD2. The CDR3 is 14 amino acids. After removal of 7 bases from V and 5 bases from J, the junction contained 8 bases not matched to a gene. CDR1 is WSHSY, CDR2 SAAADI, per germline. CDR3 protein: CASNLAGAVNEQYF. The CDR3 coding sequence is TGCGCCAGCAACCTAGCGGGAGCCGTGAACGAGCAGTACTTC.

This clone was observed a single time. This chain joins TRBV19 and TRBJ1-5; 9 positions agree with TRBD1. Germline V lookup: CDR1 LNHDA, CDR2 SQIVND (reference sequence). The CDR3 extends over 21 amino acids. V lost 0 bases and J lost 11; bases outside the gene matches: 26. CDR3 nucleotide sequence: TGTGCCAGTAGTATAGAGTTTGCCCGGGACAGGGAGAGGGTTTTCGACTCAGCCCAGCATTTT. It translates to CASSIEFARDRERVFDSAQHF.

The V call is TRBV5-1, the J call TRBJ2-6; D ambiguous. Per the germline V gene, CDR1 is SGHRS and CDR2 is YFSETQ. This CDR3 contains 15 residues. V shed 1 base and J shed 0 bases, with 5 bases lying between them. CDR3 in amino acids: CASSLRSSGANVLTF. CDR3 coding DNA: TGCGCCAGCAGCTTGCGTAGCTCTGGGGCCAACGTCCTGACTTTC. Full variable domain (outside the CDR3, taken from reference TRBV5-1 and TRBJ2-6): KAGVTQTPRYLIKTRGQQVTLSCSPISGHRSVSWYQQTPGQGLQFLFEYFSETQRNKGNFPGRFSGRQFSNSRSEMNVSTLELGDSALYLCASSLRSSGANVLTFGAGSRLTVL.

The table lists this clone with a count of one. J is TRBJ1-2 and V is TRBV6-1, with a tentative D call TRBD1 (6 bases). The CDR3 sequence is 14 residues long. Germline V gene data show CDR1 as MNHNS and CDR2 as SASEGT. Trimming took off 3 bases at V and 4 bases at J, with 12 bases between the two ends. CDR3 sequence (DNA): TGTGCCAGCAGTGAGGCTGGGGGCGGCTATGGCTACACCTTC. Translation gives CASSEAGGGYGYTF.

The genes are TRBV24-1 and TRBJ2-1, with a tentative D call TRBD1 (5 bases). Germline lookup yields CDR1 KGHDR and CDR2 SFDVKD. This CDR3 is built from 13 residues. Trimming shortened V by 5 bases and J by 5 bases, and 9 bases separated the two germline ends. The CDR3 bases are TGTGCCACCAGTGGACAGATAGACAATGAGCAGTTCTTC. Its translation: CATSGQIDNEQFF.

The chain couples TRBV10-1 to TRBJ2-7; maybe TRBD1 (5 bases). The CDR3 extends over 19 amino acids. Trimming removed 0 bases at V and 2 bases at J, with 23 bases between. Germline-derived CDR1 and CDR2 are WNHNN and SYGVQD (reference sequence). DNA for the CDR3: TGCGCCAGCAGTGAGTCCATAACCCAAGGACACACACAAGCCTACGAGCAGTACTTC. Amino acid sequence: CASSESITQGHTQAYEQYF.

The chain recombines TRBV2 with TRBJ2-4; possible D gene TRBD2, 6 bases. V shed 8 bases and J shed 0 bases, with 14 bases lying between them. This CDR3 comprises 15 residues. Germline V CDR1 and CDR2: SNHLY, FYNNEI. CDR3 in amino acids: CASEERTIAKNIQYF. The CDR3 coding sequence is TGTGCCAGCGAGGAAAGGACTATAGCCAAAAACATTCAGTACTTC.

The rearrangement joins TRBV5-1 to TRBJ1-2; TRBD1 aligns across 9 bases. CDR1 and CDR2 from the germline V gene are SGHRS and YFSETQ. The CDR3 is made up of 14 amino acids. Trimming took 0 bases from V and 7 from J; bases not matched to a gene: 4. The CDR3 DNA follows: TGCGCCAGCAGCTTGGCCGAACAGGGGGCTGGCTACACCTTC. This sequence encodes CASSLAEQGAGYTF.

The chain has TRBV2 and TRBJ2-7; 7 bases agree with TRBD1. CDR3 length equals 14 residues. Trimming at V came to 6 bases and at J to 3 bases, leaving 8 bases not matched to a gene. Germline V CDR1 and CDR2: SNHLY, FYNNEI. The CDR3 coding sequence is TGTGCCAGCAGACCGGGACAGCTCTTCTACGAGCAGTACTTC. It specifies CASRPGQLFYEQYF.